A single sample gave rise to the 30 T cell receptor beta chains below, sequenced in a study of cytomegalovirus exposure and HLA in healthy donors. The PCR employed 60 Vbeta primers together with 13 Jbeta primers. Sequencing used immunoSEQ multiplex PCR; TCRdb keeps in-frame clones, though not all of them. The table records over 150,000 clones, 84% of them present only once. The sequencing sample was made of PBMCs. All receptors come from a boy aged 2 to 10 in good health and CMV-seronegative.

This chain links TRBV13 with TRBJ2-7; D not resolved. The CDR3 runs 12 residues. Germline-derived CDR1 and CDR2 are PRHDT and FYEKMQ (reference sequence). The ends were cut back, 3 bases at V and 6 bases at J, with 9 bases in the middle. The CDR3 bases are TGTGCCAGCAGCTTTCTTAGTGGCGAGCAGTACTTC. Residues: CASSFLSGEQYF.

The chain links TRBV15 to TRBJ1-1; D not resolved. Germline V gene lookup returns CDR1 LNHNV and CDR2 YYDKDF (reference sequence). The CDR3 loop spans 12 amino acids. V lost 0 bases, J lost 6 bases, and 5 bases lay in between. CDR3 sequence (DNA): TGTGCCACCAGCAGAGAACTCGCTGAAGCTTTCTTT. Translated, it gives CATSRELAEAFF.

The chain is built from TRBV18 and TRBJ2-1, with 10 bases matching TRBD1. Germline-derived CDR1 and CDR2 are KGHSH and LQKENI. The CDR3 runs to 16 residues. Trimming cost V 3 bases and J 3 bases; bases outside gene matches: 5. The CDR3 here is CASSPRTGGDYNEQFF. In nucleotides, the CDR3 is TGTGCCAGCTCACCCAGGACAGGGGGGGACTACAATGAGCAGTTCTTC.

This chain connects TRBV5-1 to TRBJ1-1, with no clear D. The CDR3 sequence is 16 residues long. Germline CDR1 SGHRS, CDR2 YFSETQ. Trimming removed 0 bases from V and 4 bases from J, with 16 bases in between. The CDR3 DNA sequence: TGCGCCAGCAGCTTGGGGCCCGGTATAGGAGGCACTGAAGCTTTCTTT. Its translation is CASSLGPGIGGTEAFF.

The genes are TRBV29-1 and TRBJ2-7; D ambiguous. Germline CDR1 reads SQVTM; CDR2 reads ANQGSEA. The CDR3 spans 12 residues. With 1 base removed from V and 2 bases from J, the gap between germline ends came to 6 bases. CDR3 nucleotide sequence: TGCAGCGTTGAAGTCAGGACCTACGAGCAGTACTTC. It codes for CSVEVRTYEQYF.

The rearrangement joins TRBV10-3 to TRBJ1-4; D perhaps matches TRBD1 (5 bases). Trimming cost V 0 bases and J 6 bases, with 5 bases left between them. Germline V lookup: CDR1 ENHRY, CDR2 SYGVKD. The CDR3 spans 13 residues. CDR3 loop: CAISESRDEKLFF. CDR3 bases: TGTGCCATCAGTGAGTCCAGGGATGAAAAACTGTTTTTT.

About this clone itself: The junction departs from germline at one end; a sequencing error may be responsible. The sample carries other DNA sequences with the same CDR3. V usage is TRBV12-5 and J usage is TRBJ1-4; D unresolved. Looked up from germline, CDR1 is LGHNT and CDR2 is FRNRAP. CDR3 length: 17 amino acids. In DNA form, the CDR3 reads TGCGCTAGTGGTTTGGAGTGGGCAGATGCAACTAATGAAAAACTGTTTTTT. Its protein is CASGLEWADATNEKLFF.

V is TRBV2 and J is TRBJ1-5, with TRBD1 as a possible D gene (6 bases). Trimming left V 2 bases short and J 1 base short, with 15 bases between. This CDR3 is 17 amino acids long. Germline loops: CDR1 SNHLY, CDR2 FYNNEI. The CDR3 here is CASSEWGGPGSNQPQHF. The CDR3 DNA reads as TGTGCCAGCAGTGAATGGGGGGGGCCAGGCAGCAATCAGCCCCAGCATTTT.

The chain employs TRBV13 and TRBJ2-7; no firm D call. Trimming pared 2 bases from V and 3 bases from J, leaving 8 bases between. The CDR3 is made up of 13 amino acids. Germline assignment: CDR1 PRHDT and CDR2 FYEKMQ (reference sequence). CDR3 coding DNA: TGTGCCAGCAGCTTAATGTTGCGCTACGAGCAGTACTTC. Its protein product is CASSLMLRYEQYF.

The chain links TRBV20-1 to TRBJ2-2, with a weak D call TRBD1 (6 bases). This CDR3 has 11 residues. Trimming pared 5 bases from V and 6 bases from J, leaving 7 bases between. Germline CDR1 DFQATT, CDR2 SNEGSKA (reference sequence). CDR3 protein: CSARQAGELFF. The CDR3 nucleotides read TGCAGTGCTCGACAGGCCGGGGAGCTGTTTTTT.

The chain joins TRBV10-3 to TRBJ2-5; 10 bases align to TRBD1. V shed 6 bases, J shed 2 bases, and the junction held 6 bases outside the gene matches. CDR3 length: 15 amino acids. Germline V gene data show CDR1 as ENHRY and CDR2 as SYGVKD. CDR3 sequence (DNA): TGTGCCATCAGACGACAGGGGGCAGAGCAAGAGACCCAGTACTTC. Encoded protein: CAIRRQGAEQETQYF.

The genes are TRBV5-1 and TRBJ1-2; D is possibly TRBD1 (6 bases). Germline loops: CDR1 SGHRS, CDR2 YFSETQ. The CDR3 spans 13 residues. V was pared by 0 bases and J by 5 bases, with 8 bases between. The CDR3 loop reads CASSLGQEYGYTF. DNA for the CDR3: TGCGCCAGCAGCTTGGGACAGGAGTATGGCTACACCTTC.

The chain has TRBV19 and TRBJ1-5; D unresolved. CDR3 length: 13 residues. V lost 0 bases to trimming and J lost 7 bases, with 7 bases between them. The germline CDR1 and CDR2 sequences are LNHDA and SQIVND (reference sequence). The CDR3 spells CASSIDRRQPQHF. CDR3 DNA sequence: TGTGCCAGTAGTATAGATCGGCGGCAGCCCCAGCATTTT.

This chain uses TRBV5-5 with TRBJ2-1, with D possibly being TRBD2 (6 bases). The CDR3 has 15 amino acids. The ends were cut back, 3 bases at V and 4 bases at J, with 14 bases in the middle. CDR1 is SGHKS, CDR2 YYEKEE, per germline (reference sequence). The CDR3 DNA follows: TGTGCCAGCAGCTCCGGGACTGGAATTTACAATGAGCAGTTCTTC. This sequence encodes CASSSGTGIYNEQFF.

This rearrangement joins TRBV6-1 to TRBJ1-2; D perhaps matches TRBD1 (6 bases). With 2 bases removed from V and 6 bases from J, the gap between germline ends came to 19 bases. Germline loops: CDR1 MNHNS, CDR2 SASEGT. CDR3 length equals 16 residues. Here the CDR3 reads CASSERLLQGYNGYTF. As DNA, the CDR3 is TGTGCCAGCAGTGAACGGTTGCTACAGGGTTATAATGGCTACACCTTC.

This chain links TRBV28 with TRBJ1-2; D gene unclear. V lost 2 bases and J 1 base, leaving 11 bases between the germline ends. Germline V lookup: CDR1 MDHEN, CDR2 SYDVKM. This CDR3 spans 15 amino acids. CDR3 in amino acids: CASSLVGPLNYGYTF. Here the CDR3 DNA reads TGTGCCAGCAGTTTAGTTGGGCCTCTTAACTATGGCTACACCTTC.

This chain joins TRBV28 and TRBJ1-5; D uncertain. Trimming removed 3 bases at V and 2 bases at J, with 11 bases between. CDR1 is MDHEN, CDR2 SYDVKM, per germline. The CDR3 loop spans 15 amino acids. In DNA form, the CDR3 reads TGTGCCAGCAGTTTGGAGGGCCAAGGCAATCAGCCCCAGCATTTT. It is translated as CASSLEGQGNQPQHF.

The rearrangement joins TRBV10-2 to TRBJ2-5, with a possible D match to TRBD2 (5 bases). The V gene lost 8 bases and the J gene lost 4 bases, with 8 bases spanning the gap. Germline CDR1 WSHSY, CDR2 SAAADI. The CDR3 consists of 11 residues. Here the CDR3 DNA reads TGCGCCAGCCAGCGGTTAGAGACCCAGTACTTC. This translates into CASQRLETQYF.

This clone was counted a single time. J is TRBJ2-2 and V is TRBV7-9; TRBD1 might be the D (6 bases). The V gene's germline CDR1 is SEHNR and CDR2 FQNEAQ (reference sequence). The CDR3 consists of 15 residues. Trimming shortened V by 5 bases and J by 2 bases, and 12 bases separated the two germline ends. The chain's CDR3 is CASSRWDTNTGELFF. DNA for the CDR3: TGTGCCAGCAGCAGATGGGACACCAACACCGGGGAGCTGTTTTTT.

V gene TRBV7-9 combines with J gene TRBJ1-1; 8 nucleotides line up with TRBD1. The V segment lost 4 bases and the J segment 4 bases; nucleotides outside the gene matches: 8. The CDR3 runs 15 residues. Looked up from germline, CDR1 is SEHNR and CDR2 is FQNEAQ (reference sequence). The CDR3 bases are TGTGCCAGCAGCTCACAGGGGGAGGTCGGCACTGAAGCTTTCTTT. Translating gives CASSSQGEVGTEAFF.

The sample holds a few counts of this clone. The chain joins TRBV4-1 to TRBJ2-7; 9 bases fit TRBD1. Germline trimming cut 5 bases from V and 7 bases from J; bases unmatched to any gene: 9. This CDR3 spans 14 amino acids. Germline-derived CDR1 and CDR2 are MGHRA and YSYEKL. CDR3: CASSSPGTGIEQYF. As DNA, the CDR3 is TGCGCCAGCAGCTCACCCGGGACAGGGATTGAGCAGTACTTC.

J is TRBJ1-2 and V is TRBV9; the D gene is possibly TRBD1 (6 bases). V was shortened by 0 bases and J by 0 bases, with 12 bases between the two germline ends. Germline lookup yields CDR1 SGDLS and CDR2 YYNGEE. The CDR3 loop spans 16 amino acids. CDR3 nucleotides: TGTGCCAGCAGCGTAGTGGAGGACAGTTCTAACTATGGCTACACCTTC. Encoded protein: CASSVVEDSSNYGYTF. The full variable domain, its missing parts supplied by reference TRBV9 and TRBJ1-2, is DSGVTQTPKHLITATGQRVTLRCSPRSGDLSVYWYQQSLDQGLQFLIQYYNGEERAKGNILERFSAQQFPDLHSELNLSSLELGDSALYFCASSVVEDSSNYGYTFGSGTRLTVV.

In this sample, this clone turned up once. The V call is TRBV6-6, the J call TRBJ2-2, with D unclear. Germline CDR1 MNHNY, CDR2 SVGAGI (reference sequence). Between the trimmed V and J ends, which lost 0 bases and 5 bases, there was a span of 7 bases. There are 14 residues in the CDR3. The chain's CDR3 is CASSYSIQTGELFF. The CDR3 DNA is TGTGCCAGCAGTTACTCGATCCAGACCGGGGAGCTGTTTTTT.

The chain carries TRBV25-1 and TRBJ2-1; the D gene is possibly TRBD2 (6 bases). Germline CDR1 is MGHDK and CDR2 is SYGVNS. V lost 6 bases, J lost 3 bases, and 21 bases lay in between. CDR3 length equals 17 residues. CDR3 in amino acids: CASSPLSGRGYYNEQFF. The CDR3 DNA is TGTGCCAGCAGCCCCCTATCGGGGCGGGGTTACTACAATGAGCAGTTCTTC. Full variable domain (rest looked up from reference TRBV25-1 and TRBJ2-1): EADIYQTPRYLVIGTGKKITLECSQTMGHDKMYWYQQDPGMELHLIHYSYGVNSTEKGDLSSESTVSRIRTEHFPLTLESARPSHTSQYLCASSPLSGRGYYNEQFFGPGTRLTVL.

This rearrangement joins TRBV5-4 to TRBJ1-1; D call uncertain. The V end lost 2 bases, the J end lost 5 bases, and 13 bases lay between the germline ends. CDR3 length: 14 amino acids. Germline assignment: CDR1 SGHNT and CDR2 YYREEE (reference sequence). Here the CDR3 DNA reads TGTGCCAGCAGCTTCGGAGTGGGGAGTACTGAAGCTTTCTTT. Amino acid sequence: CASSFGVGSTEAFF.

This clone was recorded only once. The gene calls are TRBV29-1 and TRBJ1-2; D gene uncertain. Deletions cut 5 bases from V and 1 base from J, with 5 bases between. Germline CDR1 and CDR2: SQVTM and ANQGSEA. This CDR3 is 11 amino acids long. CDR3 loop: CSVQINYGYTF. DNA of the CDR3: TGCAGCGTTCAAATTAACTATGGCTACACCTTC.

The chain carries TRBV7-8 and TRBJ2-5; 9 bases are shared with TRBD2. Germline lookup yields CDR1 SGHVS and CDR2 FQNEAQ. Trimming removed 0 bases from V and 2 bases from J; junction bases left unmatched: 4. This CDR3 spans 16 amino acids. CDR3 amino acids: CASSLARLAGQETQYF. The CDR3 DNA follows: TGTGCCAGCAGCTTAGCGCGCCTAGCGGGACAAGAGACCCAGTACTTC.

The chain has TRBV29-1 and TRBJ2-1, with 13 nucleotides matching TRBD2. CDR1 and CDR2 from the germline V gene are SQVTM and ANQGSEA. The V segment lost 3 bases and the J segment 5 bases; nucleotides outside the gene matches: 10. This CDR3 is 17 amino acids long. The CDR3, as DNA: TGCAGCGTTGAGAGGACTAGCGGGAGAAAGTTGGACAATGAGCAGTTCTTC. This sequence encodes CSVERTSGRKLDNEQFF.

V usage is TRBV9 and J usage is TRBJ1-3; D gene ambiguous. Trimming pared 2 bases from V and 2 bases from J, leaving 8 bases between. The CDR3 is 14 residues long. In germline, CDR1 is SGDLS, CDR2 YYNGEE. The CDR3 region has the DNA TGTGCCAGCAGCGTTCAGTCAACTGGAAACACCATATATTTT. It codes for CASSVQSTGNTIYF. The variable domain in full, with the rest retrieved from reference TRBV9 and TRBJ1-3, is DSGVTQTPKHLITATGQRVTLRCSPRSGDLSVYWYQQSLDQGLQFLIQYYNGEERAKGNILERFSAQQFPDLHSELNLSSLELGDSALYFCASSVQSTGNTIYFGEGSWLTVV.

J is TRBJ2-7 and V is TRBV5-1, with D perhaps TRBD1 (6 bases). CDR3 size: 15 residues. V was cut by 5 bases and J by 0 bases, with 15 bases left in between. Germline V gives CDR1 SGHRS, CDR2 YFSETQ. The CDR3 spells CASRMGAGNSYEQYF. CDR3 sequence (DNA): TGCGCCAGCAGAATGGGGGCAGGGAACTCCTACGAGCAGTACTTC.